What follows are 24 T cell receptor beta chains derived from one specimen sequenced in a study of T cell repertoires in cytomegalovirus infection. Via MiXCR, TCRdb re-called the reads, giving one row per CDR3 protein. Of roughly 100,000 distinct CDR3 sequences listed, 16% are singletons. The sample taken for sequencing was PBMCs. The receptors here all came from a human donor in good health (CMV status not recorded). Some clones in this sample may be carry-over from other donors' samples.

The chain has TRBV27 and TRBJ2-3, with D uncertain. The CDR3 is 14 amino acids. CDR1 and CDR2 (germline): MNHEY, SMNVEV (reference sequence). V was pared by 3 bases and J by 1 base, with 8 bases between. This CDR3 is CASSLIRGTDTQYF. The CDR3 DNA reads TGTGCCAGCAGTTTGATTAGGGGCACAGATACGCAGTATTTT.

Written as DNA, the CDR3 is TGCAGTGCTAGAGATCCTGGGGGGCCTCAGCCCCAGCATTTT. Translated, it gives CSARDPGGPQPQHF. The J gene is TRBJ1-5, the V gene TRBV20-1, with a tentative D call TRBD1 (6 bases). The CDR3 is made up of 14 amino acids. The germline V and J ends were trimmed by 0 bases and 6 bases, with 12 bases remaining between them. Germline V gene data show CDR1 as DFQATT and CDR2 as SNEGSKA (reference sequence).

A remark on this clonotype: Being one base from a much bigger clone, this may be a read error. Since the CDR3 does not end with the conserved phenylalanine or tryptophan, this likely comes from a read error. The CDR3 loop is CASSSSTLGTGQFL. The CDR3 coding sequence is TGTGCCAGCAGCTCCTCTACACTCGGGACAGGGCAGTTCCTC. V gene TRBV11-2 combines with J gene TRBJ2-1; 8 bases agree with TRBD1. The V gene end was trimmed by 4 bases and the J gene end by 12 bases; junction bases not matched to a gene: 11. The germline CDR1 and CDR2 sequences are SGHAT and FQNNGV. The CDR3 contains 14 residues.

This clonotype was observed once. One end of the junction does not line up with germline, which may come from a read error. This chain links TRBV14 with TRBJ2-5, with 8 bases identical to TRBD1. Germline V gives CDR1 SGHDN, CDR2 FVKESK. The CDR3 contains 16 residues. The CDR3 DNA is TGTGCCAGCAGGCAAGCAGGACAGGGTGGTATAGAGACCCAGTACTTC. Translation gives CASRQAGQGGIETQYF.

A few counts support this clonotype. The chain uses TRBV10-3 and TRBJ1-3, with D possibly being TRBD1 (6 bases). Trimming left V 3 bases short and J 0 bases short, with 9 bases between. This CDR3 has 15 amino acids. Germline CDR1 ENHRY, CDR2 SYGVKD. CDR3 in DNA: TGTGCCATCAGTGAAGGGACAAGCTCTGGAAACACCATATATTTT. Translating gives CAISEGTSSGNTIYF.

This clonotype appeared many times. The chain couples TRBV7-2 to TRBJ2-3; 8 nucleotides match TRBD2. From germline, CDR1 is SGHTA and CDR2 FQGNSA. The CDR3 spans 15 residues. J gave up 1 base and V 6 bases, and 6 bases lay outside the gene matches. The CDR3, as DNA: TGTGCCAGCAGGTTACTAGCGGTCGGCACAGATACGCAGTATTTT. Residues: CASRLLAVGTDTQYF. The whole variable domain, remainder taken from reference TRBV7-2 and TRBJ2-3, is GAGVSQSPSNKVTEKGKDVELRCDPISGHTALYWYRQSLGQGLEFLIYFQGNSAPDKSGLPSDRFSAERTGGSVSTLTIQRTQQEDSAVYLCASRLLAVGTDTQYFGPGTRLTVL.

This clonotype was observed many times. This CDR3 is CSARRIQETQYF. CDR3 coding DNA: TGCAGTGCTAGAAGAATCCAAGAGACCCAGTACTTC. This chain uses TRBV20-1 with TRBJ2-5; D not resolved. Trimming pared 2 bases from V and 1 base from J, leaving 5 bases between. Germline values: CDR1 DFQATT, CDR2 SNEGSKA (reference sequence). CDR3 length: 12 residues.

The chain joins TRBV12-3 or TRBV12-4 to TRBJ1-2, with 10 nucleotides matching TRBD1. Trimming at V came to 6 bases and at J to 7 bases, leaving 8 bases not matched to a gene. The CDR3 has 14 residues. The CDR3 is CASSRLDRGSGYTF. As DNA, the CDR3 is TGTGCCAGCAGCCGATTGGACAGGGGGTCTGGCTACACCTTC.

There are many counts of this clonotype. The CDR3 loop is CATSSGIGNQPQHF. The CDR3 nucleotides read TGTGCCACCAGTTCTGGAATCGGCAATCAGCCCCAGCATTTT. The chain combines TRBV24-1 with TRBJ1-5, with D unclear. Germline V gene sequence: CDR1 KGHDR, CDR2 SFDVKD. V gave up 6 bases and J gave up 2 bases, with 10 bases separating them. CDR3 length equals 14 residues.

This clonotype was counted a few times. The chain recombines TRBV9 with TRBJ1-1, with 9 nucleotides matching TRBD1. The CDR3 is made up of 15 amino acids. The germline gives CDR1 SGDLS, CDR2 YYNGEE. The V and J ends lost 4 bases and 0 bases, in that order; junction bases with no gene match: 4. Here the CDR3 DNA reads TGTGCCAGCAGCCTACGGACAGGGGTGAACACTGAAGCTTTCTTT. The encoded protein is CASSLRTGVNTEAFF. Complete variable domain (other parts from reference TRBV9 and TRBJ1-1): DSGVTQTPKHLITATGQRVTLRCSPRSGDLSVYWYQQSLDQGLQFLIQYYNGEERAKGNILERFSAQQFPDLHSELNLSSLELGDSALYFCASSLRTGVNTEAFFGQGTRLTVV.

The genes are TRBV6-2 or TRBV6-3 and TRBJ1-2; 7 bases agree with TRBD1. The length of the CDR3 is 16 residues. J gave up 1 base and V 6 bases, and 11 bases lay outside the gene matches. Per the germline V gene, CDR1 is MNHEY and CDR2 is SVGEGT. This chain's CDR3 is CASSRSGTEINYGYTF. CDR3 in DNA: TGTGCCAGCAGCCGGAGCGGGACAGAGATTAACTATGGCTACACCTTC.

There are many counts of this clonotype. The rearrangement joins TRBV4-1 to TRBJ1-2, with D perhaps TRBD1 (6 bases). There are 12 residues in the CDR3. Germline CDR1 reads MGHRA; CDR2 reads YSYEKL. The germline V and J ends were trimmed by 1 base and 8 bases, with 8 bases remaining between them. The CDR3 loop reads CASSQAGGGYTF. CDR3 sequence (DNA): TGCGCCAGCAGCCAAGCCGGGGGCGGCTACACCTTC.

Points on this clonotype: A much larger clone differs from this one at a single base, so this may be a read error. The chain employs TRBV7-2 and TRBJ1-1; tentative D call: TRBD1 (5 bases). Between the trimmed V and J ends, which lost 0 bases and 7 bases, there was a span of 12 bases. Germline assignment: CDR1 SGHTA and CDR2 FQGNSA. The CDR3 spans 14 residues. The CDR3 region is CASSLAIGVGEAFF. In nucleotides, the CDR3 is TGTGCCAGCAGCTTAGCCATAGGGGTTGGTGAAGCTTTCTTT. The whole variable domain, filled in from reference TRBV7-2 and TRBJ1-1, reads GAGVSQSPSNKVTEKGKDVELRCDPISGHTALYWYRQSLGQGLEFLIYFQGNSAPDKSGLPSDRFSAERTGGSVSTLTIQRTQQEDSAVYLCASSLAIGVGEAFFGQGTRLTVV.

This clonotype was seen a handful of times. The CDR3 loop reads CSASQRKNTEAFF. In nucleotides, the CDR3 is TGCAGCGCCTCACAGAGGAAGAACACTGAAGCTTTCTTT. The chain combines TRBV29-1 with TRBJ1-1, with unresolved D. The germline V and J ends were trimmed by 7 bases and 1 base, with 13 bases remaining between them. This CDR3 contains 13 residues. Germline V gene lookup returns CDR1 SQVTM and CDR2 ANQGSEA.

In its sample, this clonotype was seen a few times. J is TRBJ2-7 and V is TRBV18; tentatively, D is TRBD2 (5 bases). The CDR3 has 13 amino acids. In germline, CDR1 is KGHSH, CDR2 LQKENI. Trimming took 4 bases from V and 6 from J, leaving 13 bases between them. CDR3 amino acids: CASSRGHSGEQYF. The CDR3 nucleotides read TGTGCCAGCTCACGCGGGCACTCGGGCGAGCAGTACTTC.

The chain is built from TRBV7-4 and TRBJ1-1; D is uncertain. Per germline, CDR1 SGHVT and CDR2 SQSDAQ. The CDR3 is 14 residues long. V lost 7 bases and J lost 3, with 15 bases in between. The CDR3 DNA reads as TGTGCCAGCACCCCGCGTCAGTCTTACACTGAAGCTTTCTTT. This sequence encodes CASTPRQSYTEAFF.

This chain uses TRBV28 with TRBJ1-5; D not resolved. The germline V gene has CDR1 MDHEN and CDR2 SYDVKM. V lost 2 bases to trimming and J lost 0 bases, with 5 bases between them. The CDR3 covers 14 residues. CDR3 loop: CASSLGSSNQPQHF. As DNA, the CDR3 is TGTGCCAGCAGTTTAGGAAGTAGCAATCAGCCCCAGCATTTT.

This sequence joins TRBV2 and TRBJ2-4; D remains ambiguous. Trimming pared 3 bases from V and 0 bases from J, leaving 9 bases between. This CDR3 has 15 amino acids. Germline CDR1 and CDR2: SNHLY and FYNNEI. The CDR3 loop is CASSELALAKNIQYF. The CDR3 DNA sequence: TGTGCCAGCAGTGAGTTAGCACTAGCCAAAAACATTCAGTACTTC.

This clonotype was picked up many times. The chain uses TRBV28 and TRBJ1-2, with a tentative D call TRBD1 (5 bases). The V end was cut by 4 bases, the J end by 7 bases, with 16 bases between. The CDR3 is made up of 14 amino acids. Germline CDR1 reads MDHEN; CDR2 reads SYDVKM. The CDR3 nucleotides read TGTGCCAGCAGTTCATCCCAGGCAGGGAGTGGCTACACCTTC. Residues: CASSSSQAGSGYTF.

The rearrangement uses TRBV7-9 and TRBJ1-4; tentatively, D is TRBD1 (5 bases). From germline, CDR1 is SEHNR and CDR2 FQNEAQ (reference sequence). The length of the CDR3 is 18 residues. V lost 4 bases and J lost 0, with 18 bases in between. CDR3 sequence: CASSSTLGQIATNEKLFF. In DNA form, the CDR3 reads TGTGCCAGCAGCTCGACTCTGGGGCAAATTGCAACTAATGAAAAACTGTTTTTT.

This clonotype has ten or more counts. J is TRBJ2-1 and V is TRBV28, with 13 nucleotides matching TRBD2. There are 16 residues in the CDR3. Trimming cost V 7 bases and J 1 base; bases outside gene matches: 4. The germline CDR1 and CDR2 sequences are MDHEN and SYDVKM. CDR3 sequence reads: CASTPGLAGSYNEQFF. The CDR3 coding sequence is TGTGCCAGCACCCCGGGACTAGCGGGGTCCTACAATGAGCAGTTCTTC.

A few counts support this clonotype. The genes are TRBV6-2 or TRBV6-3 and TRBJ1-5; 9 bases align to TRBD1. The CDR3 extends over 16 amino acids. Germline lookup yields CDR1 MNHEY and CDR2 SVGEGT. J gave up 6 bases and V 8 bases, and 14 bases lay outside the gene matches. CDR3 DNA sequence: TGTGCCAGCTCTCGGGGTGGACAGGGGTACCGTCAGCCCCAGCATTTT. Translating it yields CASSRGGQGYRQPQHF.

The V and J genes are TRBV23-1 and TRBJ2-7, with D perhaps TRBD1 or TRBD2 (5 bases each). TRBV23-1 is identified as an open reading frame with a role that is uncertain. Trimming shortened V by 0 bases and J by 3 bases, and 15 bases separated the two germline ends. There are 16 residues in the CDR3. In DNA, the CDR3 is TGCGCCAGCAGTCAATCGTGGGGGACCGAGGTCTACGAGCAGTACTTC. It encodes CASSQSWGTEVYEQYF.

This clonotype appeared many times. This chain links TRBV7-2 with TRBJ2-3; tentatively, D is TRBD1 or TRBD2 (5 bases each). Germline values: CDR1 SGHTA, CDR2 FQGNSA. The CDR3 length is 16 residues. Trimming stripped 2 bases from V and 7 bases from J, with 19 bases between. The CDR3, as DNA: TGTGCCAGCAGCTTAAGGATTGGGGGACCAGCACATACGCAGTATTTT. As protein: CASSLRIGGPAHTQYF.